Each of the 9 T cell receptor beta chains below was sequenced from the same sample in a study of graft-versus-host responses after intestinal transplantation. These TCRs are of unknown antigen specificity. TCRdb's table, derived via immunoSEQ multiplex PCR, lists solely in-frame clones and lacks some. The repertoire holds about 92,000 clones, with roughly four fifths as singletons. The sequencing here drew on unstimulated CD8+ T cells sorted from spleen or lymph node cells, taken before intestinal transplant. The receptors stem from a human donor who received an intestinal transplant.

This clone was detected only once. V and J are TRBV19 and TRBJ2-1; tentative D call: TRBD2 (6 bases). The ends were cut back, 2 bases at V and 2 bases at J, with 7 bases in the middle. This CDR3 has 14 residues. The germline CDR1 and CDR2 sequences are LNHDA and SQIVND (reference sequence). The DNA of the CDR3 is TGTGCCAGTAGTATACCGGGGGCCTACAATGAGCAGTTCTTC. As protein: CASSIPGAYNEQFF.

The chain has TRBV6-5 and TRBJ2-7; TRBD2 aligns across 8 bases. The CDR3 extends over 15 amino acids. With V trimmed by 2 bases and J by 4 bases, 7 bases remained unmatched. CDR1 is MNHEY and CDR2 is SVGAGI in the germline V gene. For the CDR3, the DNA is TGTGCCAGCAGTTACGGGAGCGGGAGAGGATACGAGCAGTACTTC. Its translation is CASSYGSGRGYEQYF.

This rearrangement joins TRBV6-5 to TRBJ2-1; D gene ambiguous. CDR1 is MNHEY, CDR2 SVGAGI, per germline. This CDR3 spans 14 amino acids. Trimming stripped 5 bases from V and 5 bases from J, with 13 bases between. The CDR3, as DNA: TGTGCCAGCAGTACGGAGAGTCCTCACAATGAGCAGTTCTTC. This translates into CASSTESPHNEQFF.

The genes are TRBV10-3 and TRBJ2-3, with D possibly called TRBD1 or TRBD2 (6 bases each). V was pared by 8 bases and J by 2 bases, with 29 bases between. This CDR3 is built from 19 residues. The V gene's germline CDR1 is ENHRY and CDR2 SYGVKD. The CDR3 bases are TGTGCCATCGCCGAAAGATCCAGGGGAGGCTTGGGGCACACAGATACGCAGTATTTT. The encoded protein is CAIAERSRGGLGHTDTQYF.

CDR3 region: CASSQGDWEIGEQFF. The CDR3 DNA is TGCGCCAGCAGCCAAGGGGACTGGGAGATCGGTGAGCAGTTCTTC. The chain is built from TRBV4-1 and TRBJ2-1; D perhaps matches TRBD2 (6 bases). CDR1 MGHRA and CDR2 YSYEKL come from the germline V gene. Trimming removed 1 base from V and 9 bases from J, with 16 bases in between. CDR3 size: 15 residues.

The chain links TRBV4-1 to TRBJ2-1; perhaps TRBD2 as D (5 bases). The length of the CDR3 is 17 residues. Germline V CDR1 and CDR2: MGHRA, YSYEKL. Trimming removed 4 bases at V and 4 bases at J, with 20 bases between. DNA of the CDR3: TGCGCCAGCAGCCGGACTCCCTTCGACGGTACGTACAATGAGCAGTTCTTC. Amino acid sequence: CASSRTPFDGTYNEQFF.

A single count supports this clone. The V gene is TRBV6-6, the J gene TRBJ1-1; unclear D gene. Germline lookup yields CDR1 MNHNY and CDR2 SVGAGI (reference sequence). The CDR3 has 11 amino acids. V lost 4 bases and J lost 5, with 5 bases in between. CDR3 loop: CASSFGTEAFF. As DNA, the CDR3 is TGTGCCAGCAGTTTTGGAACTGAAGCTTTCTTT.

The chain employs TRBV9 and TRBJ1-4; D gene ambiguous. Per germline, CDR1 SGDLS and CDR2 YYNGEE. The V gene lost 0 bases and the J gene lost 2 bases, with 5 bases spanning the gap. This CDR3 spans 14 amino acids. CDR3 sequence reads: CASSVAGTNEKLFF. CDR3 nucleotides: TGTGCCAGCAGCGTAGCTGGGACTAATGAAAAACTGTTTTTT. Variable domain in full (rest from reference TRBV9 and TRBJ1-4): DSGVTQTPKHLITATGQRVTLRCSPRSGDLSVYWYQQSLDQGLQFLIQYYNGEERAKGNILERFSAQQFPDLHSELNLSSLELGDSALYFCASSVAGTNEKLFFGSGTQLSVL.

The rearrangement joins TRBV6-1 to TRBJ2-5, with 7 bases that match TRBD1. The germline V gene has CDR1 MNHNS and CDR2 SASEGT. There are 13 residues in the CDR3. V was clipped by 5 bases and J by 4 bases; unmatched bases: 4. CDR3 region: CASSLYRGETQYF. DNA for the CDR3: TGTGCCAGCAGTCTTTACAGGGGAGAGACCCAGTACTTC.